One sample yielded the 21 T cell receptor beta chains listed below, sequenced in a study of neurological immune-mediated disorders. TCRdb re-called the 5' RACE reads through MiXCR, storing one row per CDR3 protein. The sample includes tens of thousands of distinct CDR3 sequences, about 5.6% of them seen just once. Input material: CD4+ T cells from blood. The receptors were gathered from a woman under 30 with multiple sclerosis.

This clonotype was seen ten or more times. The CDR3 loop is CASSPGTRLGGYTF. Written as DNA, the CDR3 is TGTGCCAGCAGTCCCGGGACCCGCTTGGGAGGCTACACCTTC. The rearrangement links TRBV6-5 to TRBJ1-2; perhaps TRBD1 as D (5 bases). Trimming left V 5 bases short and J 8 bases short, with 18 bases between. Looked up from germline, CDR1 is MNHEY and CDR2 is SVGAGI. The CDR3 length is 14 residues.

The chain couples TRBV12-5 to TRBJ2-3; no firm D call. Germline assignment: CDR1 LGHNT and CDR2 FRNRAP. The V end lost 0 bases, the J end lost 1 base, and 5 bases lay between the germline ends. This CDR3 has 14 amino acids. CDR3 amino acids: CASGLVSGTDTQYF. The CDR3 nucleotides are TGTGCTAGTGGTTTGGTATCAGGCACAGATACGCAGTATTTT. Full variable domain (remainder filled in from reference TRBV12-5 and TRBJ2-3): DARVTQTPRHKVTEMGQEVTMRCQPILGHNTVFWYRQTMMQGLELLAYFRNRAPLDDSGMPKDRFSAEMPDATLATLKIQPSEPRDSAVYFCASGLVSGTDTQYFGPGTRLTVL.

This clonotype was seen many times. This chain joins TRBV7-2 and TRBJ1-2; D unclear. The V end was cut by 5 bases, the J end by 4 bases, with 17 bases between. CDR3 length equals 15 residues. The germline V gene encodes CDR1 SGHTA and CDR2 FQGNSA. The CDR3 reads CASSPDPSASYGYTF. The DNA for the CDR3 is TGTGCCAGCAGCCCTGACCCAAGTGCGAGCTATGGCTACACCTTC.

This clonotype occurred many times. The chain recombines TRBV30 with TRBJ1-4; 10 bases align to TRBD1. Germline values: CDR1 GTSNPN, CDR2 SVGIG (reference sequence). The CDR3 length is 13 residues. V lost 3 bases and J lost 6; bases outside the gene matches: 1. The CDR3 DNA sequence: TGTGCCTGGAGGGGACAGGGGTATGAAAAACTGTTTTTT. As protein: CAWRGQGYEKLFF.

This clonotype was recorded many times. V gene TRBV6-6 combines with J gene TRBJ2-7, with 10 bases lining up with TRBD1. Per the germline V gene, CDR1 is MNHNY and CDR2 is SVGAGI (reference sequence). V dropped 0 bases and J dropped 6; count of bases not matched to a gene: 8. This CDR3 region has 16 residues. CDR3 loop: CASSYSSSGTGVEQYF. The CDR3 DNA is TGTGCCAGCAGTTACTCCTCCTCCGGGACAGGGGTCGAGCAGTACTTC.

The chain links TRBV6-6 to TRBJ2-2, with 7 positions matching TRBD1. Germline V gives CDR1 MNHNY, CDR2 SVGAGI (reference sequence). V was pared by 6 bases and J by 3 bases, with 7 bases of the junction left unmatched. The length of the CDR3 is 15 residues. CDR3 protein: CASSETGADTGELFF. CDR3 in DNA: TGTGCCAGCAGCGAAACAGGGGCGGACACCGGGGAGCTGTTTTTT.

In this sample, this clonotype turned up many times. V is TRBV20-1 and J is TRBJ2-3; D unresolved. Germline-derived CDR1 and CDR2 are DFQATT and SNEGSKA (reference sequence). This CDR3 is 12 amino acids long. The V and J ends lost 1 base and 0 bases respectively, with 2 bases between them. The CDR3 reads CSARVSTDTQYF. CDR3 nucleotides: TGCAGTGCTAGAGTTAGCACAGATACGCAGTATTTT.

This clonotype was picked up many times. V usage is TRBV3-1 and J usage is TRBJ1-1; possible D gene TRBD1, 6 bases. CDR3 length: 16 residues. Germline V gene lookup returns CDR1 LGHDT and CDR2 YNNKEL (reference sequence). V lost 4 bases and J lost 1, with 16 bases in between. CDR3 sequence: CASSLLGGGKNTEAFF. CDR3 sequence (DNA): TGTGCCAGCAGCCTTCTGGGGGGGGGCAAGAACACTGAAGCTTTCTTT.

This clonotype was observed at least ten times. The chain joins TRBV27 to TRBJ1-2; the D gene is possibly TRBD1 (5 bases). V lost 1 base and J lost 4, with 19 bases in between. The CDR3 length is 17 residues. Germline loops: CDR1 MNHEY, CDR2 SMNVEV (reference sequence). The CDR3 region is CASSLWGPLGQSYGYTF. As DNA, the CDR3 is TGTGCCAGCAGTTTATGGGGACCCTTAGGGCAGAGCTATGGCTACACCTTC.

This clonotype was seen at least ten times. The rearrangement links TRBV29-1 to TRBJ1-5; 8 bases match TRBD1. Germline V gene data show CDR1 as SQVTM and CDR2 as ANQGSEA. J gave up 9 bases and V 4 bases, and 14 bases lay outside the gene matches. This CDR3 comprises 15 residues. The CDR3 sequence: CSVGEGTGPLGPQHF. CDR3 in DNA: TGCAGCGTTGGTGAGGGGACAGGCCCACTGGGGCCCCAGCATTTT. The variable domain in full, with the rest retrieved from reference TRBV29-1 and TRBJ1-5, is SAVISQKPSRDICQRGTSLTIQCQVDSQVTMMFWYRQQPGQSLTLIATANQGSEATYESGFVIDKFPISRPNLTFSTLTVSNMSPEDSSIYLCSVGEGTGPLGPQHFGDGTRLSIL.

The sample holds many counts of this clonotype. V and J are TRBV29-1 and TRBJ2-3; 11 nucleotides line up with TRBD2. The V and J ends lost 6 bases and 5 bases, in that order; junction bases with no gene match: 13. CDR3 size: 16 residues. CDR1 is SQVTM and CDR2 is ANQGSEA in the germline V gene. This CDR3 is CSVERTSGSVQDTQYF. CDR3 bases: TGCAGCGTCGAAAGAACTAGCGGGAGTGTTCAAGATACGCAGTATTTT.

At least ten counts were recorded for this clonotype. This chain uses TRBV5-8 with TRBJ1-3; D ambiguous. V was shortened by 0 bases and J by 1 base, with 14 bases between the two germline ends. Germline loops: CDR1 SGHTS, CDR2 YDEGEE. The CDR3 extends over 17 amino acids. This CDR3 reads CASSLEVPSPSGNTIYF. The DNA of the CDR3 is TGTGCCAGCAGCTTGGAGGTGCCAAGCCCTTCTGGAAACACCATATATTTT.

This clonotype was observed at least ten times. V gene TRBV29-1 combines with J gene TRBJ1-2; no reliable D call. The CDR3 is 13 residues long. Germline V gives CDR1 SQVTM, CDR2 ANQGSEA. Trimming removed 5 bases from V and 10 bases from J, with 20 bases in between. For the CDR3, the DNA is TGCAGCGTTCTGTACGAGCCCTCAGGAGCCTACACCTTC. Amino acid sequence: CSVLYEPSGAYTF.

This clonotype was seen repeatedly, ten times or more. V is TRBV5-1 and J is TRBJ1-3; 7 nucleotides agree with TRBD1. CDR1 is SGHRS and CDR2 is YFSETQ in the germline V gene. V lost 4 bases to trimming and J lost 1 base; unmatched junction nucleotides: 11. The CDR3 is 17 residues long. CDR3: CASSRGTGVDSGNTIYF. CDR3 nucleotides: TGCGCCAGCAGCCGAGGAACAGGGGTAGATTCTGGAAACACCATATATTTT.

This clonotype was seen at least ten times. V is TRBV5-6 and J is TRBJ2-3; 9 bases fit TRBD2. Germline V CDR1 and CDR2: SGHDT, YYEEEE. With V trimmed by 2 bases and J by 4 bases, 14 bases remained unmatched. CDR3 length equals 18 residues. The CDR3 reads CASSFLLPLAGSSDTQYF. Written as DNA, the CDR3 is TGTGCCAGCAGCTTTCTCCTACCTCTAGCGGGGTCGTCAGATACGCAGTATTTT.

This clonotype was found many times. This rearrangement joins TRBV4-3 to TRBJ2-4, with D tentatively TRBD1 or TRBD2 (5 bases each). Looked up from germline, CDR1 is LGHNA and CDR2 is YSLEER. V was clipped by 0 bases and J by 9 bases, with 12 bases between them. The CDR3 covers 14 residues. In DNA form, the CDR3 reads TGCGCCAGCAGCCAAGAGGGACCTGGGGGCATTCAGTACTTC. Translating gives CASSQEGPGGIQYF.

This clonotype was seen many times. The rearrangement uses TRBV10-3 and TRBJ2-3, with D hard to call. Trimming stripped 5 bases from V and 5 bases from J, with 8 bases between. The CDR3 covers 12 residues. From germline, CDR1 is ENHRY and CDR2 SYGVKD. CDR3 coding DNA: TGTGCCATCAGTCAATACAAAGATACGCAGTATTTT. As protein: CAISQYKDTQYF.

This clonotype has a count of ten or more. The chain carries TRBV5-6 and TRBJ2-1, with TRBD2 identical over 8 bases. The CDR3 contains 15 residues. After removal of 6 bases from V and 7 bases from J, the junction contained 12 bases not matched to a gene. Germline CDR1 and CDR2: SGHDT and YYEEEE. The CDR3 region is CASTRRGGGNNEQFF. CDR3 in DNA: TGTGCCAGCACCCGGCGCGGCGGGGGGAATAATGAGCAGTTCTTC.

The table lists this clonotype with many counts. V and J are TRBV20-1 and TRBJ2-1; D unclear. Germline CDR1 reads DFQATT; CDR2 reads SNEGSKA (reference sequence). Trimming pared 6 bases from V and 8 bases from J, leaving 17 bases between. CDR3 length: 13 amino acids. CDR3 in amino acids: CSAEIEVGYEQFF. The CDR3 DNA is TGCAGTGCAGAGATCGAGGTTGGCTATGAGCAGTTCTTC.

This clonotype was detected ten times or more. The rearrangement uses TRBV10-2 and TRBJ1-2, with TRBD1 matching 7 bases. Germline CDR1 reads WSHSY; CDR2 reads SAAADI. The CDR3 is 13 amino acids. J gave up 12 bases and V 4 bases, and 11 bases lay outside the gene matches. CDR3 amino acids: CASSASGTVRHTF. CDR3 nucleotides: TGCGCCAGCAGTGCCTCCGGGACAGTACGTCACACCTTC.

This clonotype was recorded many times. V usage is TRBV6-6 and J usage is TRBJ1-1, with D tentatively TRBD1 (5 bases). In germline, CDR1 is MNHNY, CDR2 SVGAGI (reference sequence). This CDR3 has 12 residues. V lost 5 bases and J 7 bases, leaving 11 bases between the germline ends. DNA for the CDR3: TGTGCCAGCAGTAGGGACGCTTTTGAAGCTTTCTTT. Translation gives CASSRDAFEAFF.